This entry lists 15 T cell receptor beta chains sequenced from one sample in a study of spatial heterogeneity in lung cancer. TCRdb redid the calling of the 5' RACE reads with MiXCR, one entry per CDR3 protein. The table includes more than 30,000 distinct CDR3 sequences, roughly 4.9% detected once. Time point in this sample: sample taken at primary tumor resection. Sequenced material: PBMCs, taken at surgery. The source of these receptors is a female donor with early-stage non-small cell lung cancer.

This clonotype has a count of ten or more. The V and J genes are TRBV30 and TRBJ2-5; D is perhaps TRBD2 (6 bases). V lost 2 bases and J lost 1, with 8 bases in between. CDR1 and CDR2 from the germline V gene are GTSNPN and SVGIG (reference sequence). This CDR3 has 13 amino acids. In nucleotides, the CDR3 is TGTGCCTGGAGTCGGGGACTCCAAGAGACCCAGTACTTC. Protein product: CAWSRGLQETQYF.

This clonotype came up many times. The CDR3 loop reads CASSLTGQGDQPQHF. The CDR3 DNA reads TGTGCCAGCAGTTTGACGGGACAGGGGGATCAGCCCCAGCATTTT. The rearrangement uses TRBV28 and TRBJ1-5; 11 nucleotides agree with TRBD1. After removal of 3 bases from V and 5 bases from J, the junction contained 3 bases not matched to a gene. The length of the CDR3 is 15 residues. The germline V gene has CDR1 MDHEN and CDR2 SYDVKM.

This clonotype was counted many times. This chain connects TRBV21-1 to TRBJ1-5; the table's D call, TRBD1, was not checked against the DNA. TRBV21-1 is a listed pseudogene. The CDR3 loop spans 13 amino acids. CDR3 nucleotide sequence: TGTGCCAGCAGCCCGCGACAGGATCAGCCCCAGCATTTT. This codes for CASSPRQDQPQHF.

This clonotype was counted between two and nine times. The chain has TRBV18 and TRBJ2-7; perhaps TRBD1 as D (6 bases). Germline V gene data show CDR1 as KGHSH and CDR2 as LQKENI. V shed 2 bases and J shed 4 bases, with 9 bases lying between them. The CDR3 spans 13 residues. DNA for the CDR3: TGTGCCAGCTCACCAGAGCAGGGGTACGAGCAGTACTTC. It encodes CASSPEQGYEQYF.

This clonotype was counted ten times or more. The chain carries TRBV28 and TRBJ1-1; D gene uncertain. V lost 5 bases and J lost 6, with 10 bases in between. Germline CDR1 and CDR2: MDHEN and SYDVKM. The CDR3 totals 12 residues. CDR3 protein: CASSSWVSEAFF. The CDR3 region has the DNA TGTGCCAGCAGTAGTTGGGTTTCTGAAGCTTTCTTT.

This clonotype was counted between two and nine times. The CDR3 loop is CASSQGGPTNSPLHF. CDR3 bases: TGTGCCAGCAGCCAAGGGGGGCCGACAAATTCACCCCTCCACTTT. The chain recombines TRBV3-1 with TRBJ1-6; D perhaps matches TRBD1 (6 bases). The germline V and J ends were trimmed by 1 base and 7 bases, with 11 bases remaining between them. CDR1 LGHDT and CDR2 YNNKEL come from the germline V gene (reference sequence). The length of the CDR3 is 15 residues.

In this sample, this clonotype turned up many times. The rearrangement links TRBV19 to TRBJ2-2; D gene unclear. Per the germline V gene, CDR1 is LNHDA and CDR2 is SQIVND (reference sequence). The CDR3 length is 11 residues. With 8 bases removed from V and 1 base from J, the gap between germline ends came to 2 bases. CDR3 sequence reads: CASGNTGELFF. CDR3 DNA: TGTGCCAGTGGGAACACCGGGGAGCTGTTTTTT.

Only a few counts were recorded for this clonotype. In nucleotides, the CDR3 is TGTGCCAGCAGGGCGGGGGCGGCTGAGCAGTTCTTC. It specifies CASRAGAAEQFF. V is TRBV27 and J is TRBJ2-1, with D possibly matching TRBD2 (7 bases). The CDR3 covers 12 residues. CDR1 is MNHEY and CDR2 is SMNVEV in the germline V gene (reference sequence). The V gene lost 6 bases and the J gene lost 9 bases, with 12 bases spanning the gap.

V is TRBV18 and J is TRBJ1-1, with D tentatively TRBD1 (5 bases). The V gene's germline CDR1 is KGHSH and CDR2 LQKENI. V was clipped by 2 bases and J by 5 bases, with 15 bases between them. The CDR3 has 15 amino acids. The CDR3 DNA sequence: TGTGCCAGCTCACCAATTCCAACCGGGGGGACTGAAGCTTTCTTT. It specifies CASSPIPTGGTEAFF.

There are many counts of this clonotype. This rearrangement joins TRBV28 to TRBJ1-2, with D unclear. The CDR3 runs to 13 residues. Deletions cut 8 bases from V and 2 bases from J, with 12 bases between. Germline V gene data show CDR1 as MDHEN and CDR2 as SYDVKM. CDR3 residues: CASEERSNYGYTF. The CDR3 DNA is TGTGCCAGCGAGGAGCGGTCCAACTATGGCTACACCTTC.

This clonotype was recorded at least ten times. J is TRBJ2-3 and V is TRBV24-1, with 9 nucleotides matching TRBD2. The V gene's germline CDR1 is KGHDR and CDR2 SFDVKD. The V and J ends lost 3 bases and 4 bases, in that order; junction bases with no gene match: 10. The CDR3 consists of 17 residues. The CDR3 nucleotides are TGTGCCACCAGTGATCCCCTGTCTTTAGCGGGGGCAGATACGCAGTATTTT. The encoded protein is CATSDPLSLAGADTQYF.

Details on this clonotype: A much larger clone sits a single nucleotide away, making a read error possible. The CDR3, as DNA: TGCAGCGTTCAAAGGGCGGCAGGGCATGGCTACACCTTC. Translating it yields CSVQRAAGHGYTF. The chain employs TRBV29-1 and TRBJ1-2, with TRBD1 as a possible D gene (5 bases). The V gene's germline CDR1 is SQVTM and CDR2 ANQGSEA. This CDR3 spans 13 amino acids. V lost 5 bases and J 6 bases, leaving 16 bases between the germline ends.

The genes are TRBV28 and TRBJ1-2, with D uncertain. Germline-derived CDR1 and CDR2 are MDHEN and SYDVKM. This CDR3 has 14 residues. Trimming shortened V by 2 bases and J by 5 bases, and 12 bases separated the two germline ends. The CDR3 region is CASSLRTAWYGYTF. The DNA for the CDR3 is TGTGCCAGCAGTTTAAGAACCGCCTGGTATGGCTACACCTTC.

This clonotype was detected many times. The genes are TRBV4-2 and TRBJ1-6; 8 positions agree with TRBD1. In germline, CDR1 is LGHNA, CDR2 YNFKEQ. The CDR3 covers 15 residues. The J segment lost 10 bases and the V segment lost 0 bases, leaving 5 bases of the junction unmatched. In DNA form, the CDR3 reads TGTGCCAGCAGCCAAGATGCAGGGGGCGACTCACCCCTCCACTTT. Its protein is CASSQDAGGDSPLHF.

The chain combines TRBV19 with TRBJ1-1, with D perhaps matching TRBD1 (5 bases). The CDR3 has 14 residues. V gave up 6 bases and J gave up 4 bases, with 15 bases separating them. Germline V gene data show CDR1 as LNHDA and CDR2 as SQIVND (reference sequence). The CDR3 spells CASRPGERGTEAFF. The CDR3 region has the DNA TGTGCCAGTAGGCCGGGGGAAAGGGGCACTGAAGCTTTCTTT.